This T cell receptor beta chain was identified during a study of T cells in Graves' hyperthyroidism and ophthalmopathy. Regions amplified from RNA transcripts were the TCR beta CDR3 regions. First-round RT-PCR targeting the TCR CDR3 was performed with the HTBI primer set. TCRdb reprocessed the multiplex PCR reads with MiXCR, giving one entry per CDR3 protein. The sample records around 700,000 distinct CDR3 sequences, about 17% being singletons. Recently diagnosed hyperthyroidism of less than 2 months' duration affected patients aged 18 to 65. The source of the PBMCs was about 10 ml of fresh peripheral blood. This clonotype was detected a few times. The clonotype comes from a woman aged 50 to 60 with Graves' hyperthyroidism that later progressed to Graves' ophthalmopathy. The sequencing input was blood.

The CDR3 here is CAGKTGDNYGYTF. The CDR3 nucleotides are TGTGCCGGTAAAACAGGGGACAACTATGGCTACACCTTC. The rearrangement links TRBV6-1 to TRBJ1-2; 7 nucleotides agree with TRBD1. Germline CDR1 MNHNS, CDR2 SASEGT. With V trimmed by 11 bases and J by 2 bases, 8 bases remained unmatched. CDR3 length: 13 amino acids.